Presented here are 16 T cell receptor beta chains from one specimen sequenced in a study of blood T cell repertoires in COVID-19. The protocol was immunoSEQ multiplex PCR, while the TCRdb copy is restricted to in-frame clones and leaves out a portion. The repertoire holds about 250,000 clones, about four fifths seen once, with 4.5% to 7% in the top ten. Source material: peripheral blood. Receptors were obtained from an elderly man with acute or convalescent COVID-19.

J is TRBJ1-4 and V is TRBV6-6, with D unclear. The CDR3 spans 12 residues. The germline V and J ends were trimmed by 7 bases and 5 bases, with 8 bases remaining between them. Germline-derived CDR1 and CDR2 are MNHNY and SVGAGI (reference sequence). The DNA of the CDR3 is TGTGCCAGCAAGTCGGGGAATGAAAAACTGTTTTTT. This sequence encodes CASKSGNEKLFF.

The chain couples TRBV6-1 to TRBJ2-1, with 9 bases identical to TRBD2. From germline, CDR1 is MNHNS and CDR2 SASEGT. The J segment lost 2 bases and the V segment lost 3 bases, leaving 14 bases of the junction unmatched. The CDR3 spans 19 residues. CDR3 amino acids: CASSDLSSGIIAPYNEQFF. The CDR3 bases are TGTGCCAGCAGTGACTTGTCTAGCGGGATCATTGCTCCCTACAATGAGCAGTTCTTC.

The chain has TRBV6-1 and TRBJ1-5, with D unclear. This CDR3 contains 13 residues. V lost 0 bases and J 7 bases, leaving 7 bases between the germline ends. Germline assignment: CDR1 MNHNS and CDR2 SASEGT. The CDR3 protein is CASSEASLQPQHF. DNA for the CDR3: TGTGCCAGCAGTGAAGCGAGTTTACAGCCCCAGCATTTT.

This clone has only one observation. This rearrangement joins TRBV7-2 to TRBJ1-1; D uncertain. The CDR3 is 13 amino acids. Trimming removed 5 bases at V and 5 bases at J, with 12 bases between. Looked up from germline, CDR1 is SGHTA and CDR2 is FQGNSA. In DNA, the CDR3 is TGTGCCAGCAGCCCACGGGGTGGGACTGAAGCTTTCTTT. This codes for CASSPRGGTEAFF.

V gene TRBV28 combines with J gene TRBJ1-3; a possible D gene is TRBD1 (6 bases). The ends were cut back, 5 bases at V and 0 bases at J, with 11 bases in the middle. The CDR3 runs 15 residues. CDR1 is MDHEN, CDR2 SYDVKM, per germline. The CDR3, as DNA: TGTGCCAGCAGTGGGGGGGCTCTCTCTGGAAACACCATATATTTT. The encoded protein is CASSGGALSGNTIYF.

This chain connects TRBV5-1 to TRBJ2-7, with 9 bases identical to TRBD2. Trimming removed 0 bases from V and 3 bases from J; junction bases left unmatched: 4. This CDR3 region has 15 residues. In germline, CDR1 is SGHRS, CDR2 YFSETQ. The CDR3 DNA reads TGCGCCAGCAGCTTGGGCGGGGGGGTAAACTACGAGCAGTACTTC. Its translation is CASSLGGGVNYEQYF.

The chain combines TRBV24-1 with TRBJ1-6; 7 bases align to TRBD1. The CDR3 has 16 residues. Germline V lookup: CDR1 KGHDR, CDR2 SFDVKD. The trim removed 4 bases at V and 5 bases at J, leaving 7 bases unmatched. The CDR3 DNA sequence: TGTGCCACCAGTGACCCGAGACAGGGAGATAATTCACCCCTCCACTTT. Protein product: CATSDPRQGDNSPLHF.

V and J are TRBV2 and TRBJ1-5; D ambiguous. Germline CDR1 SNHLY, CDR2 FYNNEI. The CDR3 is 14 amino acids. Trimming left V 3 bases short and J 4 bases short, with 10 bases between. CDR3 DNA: TGTGCCAGCAGTGACGGAGTCCGAAATCAGCCCCAGCATTTT. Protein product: CASSDGVRNQPQHF.

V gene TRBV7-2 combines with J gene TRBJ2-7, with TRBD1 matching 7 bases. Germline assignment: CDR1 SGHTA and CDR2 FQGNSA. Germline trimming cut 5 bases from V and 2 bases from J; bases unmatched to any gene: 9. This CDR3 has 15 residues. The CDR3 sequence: CASSPLWDSTYEQYF. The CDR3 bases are TGTGCCAGCAGCCCCCTTTGGGACAGCACCTACGAGCAGTACTTC.

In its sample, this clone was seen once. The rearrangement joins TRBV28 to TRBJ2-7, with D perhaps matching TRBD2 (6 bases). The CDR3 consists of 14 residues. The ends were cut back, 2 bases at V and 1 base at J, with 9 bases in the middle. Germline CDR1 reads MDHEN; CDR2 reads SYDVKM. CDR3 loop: CASSLAGTSYEQYF. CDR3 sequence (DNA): TGTGCCAGCAGTTTAGCCGGGACTTCCTACGAGCAGTACTTC.

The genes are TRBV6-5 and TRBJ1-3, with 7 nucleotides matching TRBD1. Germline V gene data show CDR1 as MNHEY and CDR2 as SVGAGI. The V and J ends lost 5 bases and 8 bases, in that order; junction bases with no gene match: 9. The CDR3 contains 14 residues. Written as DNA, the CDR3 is TGTGCCAGCAGTATACGACATCAGGGGGACACCATATATTTT. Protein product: CASSIRHQGDTIYF.

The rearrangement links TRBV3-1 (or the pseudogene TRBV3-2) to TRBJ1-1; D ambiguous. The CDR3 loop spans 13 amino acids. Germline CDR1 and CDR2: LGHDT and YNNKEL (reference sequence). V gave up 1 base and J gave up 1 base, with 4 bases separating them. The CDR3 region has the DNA TGTGCCAGCAGCCAAGCCAGGAACACTGAAGCTTTCTTT. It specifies CASSQARNTEAFF.

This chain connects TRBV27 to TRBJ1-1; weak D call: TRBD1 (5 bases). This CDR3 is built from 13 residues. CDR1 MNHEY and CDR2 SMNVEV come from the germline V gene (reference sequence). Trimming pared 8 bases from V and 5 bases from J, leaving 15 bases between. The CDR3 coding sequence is TGTGCCAGCCGACCCACGGGGGGGACTGAAGCTTTCTTT. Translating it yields CASRPTGGTEAFF.

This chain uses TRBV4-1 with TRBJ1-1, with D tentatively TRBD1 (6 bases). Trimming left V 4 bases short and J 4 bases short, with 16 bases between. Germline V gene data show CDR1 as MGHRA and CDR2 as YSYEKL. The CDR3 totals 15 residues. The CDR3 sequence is CASSLTARGSTEAFF. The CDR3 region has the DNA TGCGCCAGCAGCCTAACAGCCAGGGGATCCACTGAAGCTTTCTTT.

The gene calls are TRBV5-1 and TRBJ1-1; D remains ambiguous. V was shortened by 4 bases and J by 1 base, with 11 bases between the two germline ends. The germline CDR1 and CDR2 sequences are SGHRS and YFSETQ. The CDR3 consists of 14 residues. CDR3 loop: CASSEGGRNTEAFF. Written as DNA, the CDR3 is TGCGCCAGCAGCGAGGGAGGGAGGAACACTGAAGCTTTCTTT.

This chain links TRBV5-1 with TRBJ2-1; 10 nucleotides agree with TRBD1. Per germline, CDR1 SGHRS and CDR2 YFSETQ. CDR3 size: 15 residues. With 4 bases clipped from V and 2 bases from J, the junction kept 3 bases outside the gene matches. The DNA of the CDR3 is TGCGCCAGCAGCCTGACAGGGGGCGCCTACAATGAGCAGTTCTTC. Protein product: CASSLTGGAYNEQFF. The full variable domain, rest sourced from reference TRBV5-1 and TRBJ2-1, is KAGVTQTPRYLIKTRGQQVTLSCSPISGHRSVSWYQQTPGQGLQFLFEYFSETQRNKGNFPGRFSGRQFSNSRSEMNVSTLELGDSALYLCASSLTGGAYNEQFFGPGTRLTVL.